Following are 32 T cell receptor beta chains from one sample sequenced in a study of cytomegalovirus exposure and HLA in healthy donors. With 60 Vbeta and 13 Jbeta primers, the PCR was carried out. Profiled with immunoSEQ multiplex PCR; TCRdb holds only in-frame clones, not every one. The sample has 140,000 to 150,000 clones, around 78% seen once. The sample consisted of PBMCs. The receptors here all came from a woman under 30 in good health and CMV-seropositive.

This clone was seen once. This sequence joins TRBV5-1 and TRBJ1-2; 8 bases fit TRBD1. With V trimmed by 4 bases and J by 0 bases, 2 bases remained unmatched. This CDR3 has 14 residues. The V gene's germline CDR1 is SGHRS and CDR2 YFSETQ. CDR3 protein: CASSRQGPNYGYTF. For the CDR3, the DNA is TGCGCCAGCAGCAGACAGGGGCCTAACTATGGCTACACCTTC.

This rearrangement joins TRBV6-5 to TRBJ2-7; TRBD1 might be the D (6 bases). The V gene's germline CDR1 is MNHEY and CDR2 SVGAGI. This CDR3 contains 14 residues. The germline V and J ends were trimmed by 6 bases and 2 bases, with 14 bases remaining between them. For the CDR3, the DNA is TGTGCCAGCAGCGTGGGACAACCAACCTACGAGCAGTACTTC. Translation: CASSVGQPTYEQYF.

This chain uses TRBV19 with TRBJ2-7; tentative D call: TRBD1 (6 bases). Trimming took off 5 bases at V and 7 bases at J, with 15 bases between the two ends. CDR1 and CDR2 from the germline V gene are LNHDA and SQIVND (reference sequence). The CDR3 contains 13 residues. This CDR3 is CASSGTTGREQYF. CDR3 in DNA: TGTGCCAGTAGTGGAACGACAGGTCGGGAGCAGTACTTC. Based on the CDR3 plus reference TRBV19 and TRBJ2-7, the full variable domain is DGGITQSPKYLFRKEGQNVTLSCEQNLNHDAMYWYRQDPGQGLRLIYYSQIVNDFQKGDIAEGYSVSREKKESFPLTVTSAQKNPTAFYLCASSGTTGREQYFGPGTRLTVT.

V usage is TRBV5-1 and J usage is TRBJ1-6; perhaps TRBD1 as D (5 bases). V lost 0 bases and J lost 0, with 10 bases in between. The germline CDR1 and CDR2 sequences are SGHRS and YFSETQ. The CDR3 contains 17 residues. This CDR3 reads CASSLETASSYNSPLHF. The CDR3 DNA reads as TGCGCCAGCAGCTTGGAGACAGCTAGCTCCTATAATTCACCCCTCCACTTT.

The rearrangement uses TRBV11-2 and TRBJ2-5; 7 bases fit TRBD2. Germline assignment: CDR1 SGHAT and CDR2 FQNNGV. The V segment lost 6 bases and the J segment 2 bases; nucleotides outside the gene matches: 9. The CDR3 is 15 residues long. The DNA for the CDR3 is TGTGCCAGCAGTCACGGGAGGATTGTACAAGAGACCCAGTACTTC. This sequence encodes CASSHGRIVQETQYF.

The chain is built from TRBV28 and TRBJ2-2, with TRBD2 identical over 7 bases. The CDR3 runs to 15 residues. With 7 bases clipped from V and 1 base from J, the junction kept 6 bases outside the gene matches. Germline loops: CDR1 MDHEN, CDR2 SYDVKM. For the CDR3, the DNA is TGTGCCAGCACCATCTGGGGGGGGAACACCGGGGAGCTGTTTTTT. This sequence encodes CASTIWGGNTGELFF. The entire variable domain, with the rest obtained from reference TRBV28 and TRBJ2-2, is as follows: DVKVTQSSRYLVKRTGEKVFLECVQDMDHENMFWYRQDPGLGLRLIYFSYDVKMKEKGDIPEGYSVSREKKERFSLILESASTNQTSMYLCASTIWGGNTGELFFGEGSRLTVL.

The CDR3 loop reads CASTERGPTDNEQFF. The DNA of the CDR3 is TGTGCCAGCACGGAGCGGGGGCCAACCGACAATGAGCAGTTCTTC. The gene calls are TRBV27 and TRBJ2-1, with 8 bases fitting TRBD2. CDR1 MNHEY and CDR2 SMNVEV come from the germline V gene (reference sequence). The CDR3 has 15 residues. J was trimmed by 5 bases and V by 7 bases; bases with no gene match: 10.

The chain joins TRBV5-4 to TRBJ2-1; TRBD2 might be the D (5 bases). CDR1 SGHNT and CDR2 YYREEE come from the germline V gene (reference sequence). V was pared by 4 bases and J by 5 bases, with 7 bases between. This CDR3 contains 12 residues. The CDR3 protein is CASSKTNNEQFF. DNA for the CDR3: TGTGCCAGCAGCAAGACTAACAATGAGCAGTTCTTC.

V gene TRBV7-7 combines with J gene TRBJ2-5; 9 bases match TRBD2. V trimming: 3 bases; J trimming: 5 bases; junction bases outside the gene matches: 7. Germline V gene data show CDR1 as SSHAT and CDR2 as FNYEAQ (reference sequence). The CDR3 is 15 amino acids. The CDR3 nucleotides read TGTGCCAGCAGCTTTAGGCGGGGGGGCCGCGAGACCCAGTACTTC. Amino acid sequence: CASSFRRGGRETQYF. The variable domain in full, completed from reference TRBV7-7 and TRBJ2-5, reads GAGVSQSPRYKVTKRGQDVTLRCDPISSHATLYWYQQALGQGPEFLTYFNYEAQPDKSGLPSDRFSAERPEGSISTLTIQRTEQRDSAMYRCASSFRRGGRETQYFGPGTRLLVL.

Of note for this clone: A much larger clone differs by one base, so this may be a read error. CDR3 sequence reads: CASSLQGATEAFF. The CDR3 nucleotides are TGTGCCAGCAGTTTACAGGGGGCCACTGAAGCTTTCTTT. V gene TRBV27 combines with J gene TRBJ1-1; the match to TRBD1 covers 8 bases. The germline gives CDR1 MNHEY, CDR2 SMNVEV (reference sequence). The trim removed 2 bases at V and 4 bases at J, leaving 0 bases unmatched. CDR3 length: 13 residues.

This chain links TRBV6-4 with TRBJ2-2; D not resolved. Per the germline V gene, CDR1 is MRHNA and CDR2 is SNTAGT. The CDR3 runs to 14 residues. The V end lost 5 bases, the J end lost 0 bases, and 7 bases lay between the germline ends. CDR3 coding DNA: TGTGCCAGCAGTAGCACGGCGAACACCGGGGAGCTGTTTTTT. This encodes CASSSTANTGELFF.

The rearrangement uses TRBV4-1 and TRBJ1-3; D call uncertain. The CDR3 is made up of 16 amino acids. V dropped 1 base and J dropped 0 bases, with 10 bases sitting between them. Germline V gives CDR1 MGHRA, CDR2 YSYEKL. CDR3 loop: CASSQGPLSSGNTIYF. The CDR3 DNA reads as TGCGCCAGCAGCCAAGGTCCCCTGAGCTCTGGAAACACCATATATTTT.

The chain has TRBV30 and TRBJ2-7; 7 positions match TRBD2. J gave up 3 bases and V 1 base, and 9 bases lay outside the gene matches. CDR1 GTSNPN and CDR2 SVGIG come from the germline V gene (reference sequence). The CDR3 length is 15 residues. The CDR3 sequence: CAWSDPYWGGYEQYF. The CDR3 DNA follows: TGTGCCTGGAGTGACCCCTACTGGGGGGGCTACGAGCAGTACTTC.

This clone appeared a single time. V usage is TRBV19 and J usage is TRBJ1-5; the D gene is possibly TRBD1 (6 bases). The CDR3 runs to 18 residues. Germline V gene data show CDR1 as LNHDA and CDR2 as SQIVND (reference sequence). The V and J ends lost 3 bases and 1 base respectively, with 19 bases between them. The CDR3 DNA sequence: TGTGCCAGTAGTATCGATTTGGAGGGGGGGAAGAGCAATCAGCCCCAGCATTTT. This codes for CASSIDLEGGKSNQPQHF.

The chain combines TRBV18 with TRBJ1-2; maybe TRBD1 (5 bases). CDR3 size: 15 residues. The V and J ends lost 3 bases and 4 bases respectively, with 15 bases between them. Germline V gene lookup returns CDR1 KGHSH and CDR2 LQKENI. Here the CDR3 reads CASSPSREVTYGYTF. The DNA of the CDR3 is TGTGCCAGCTCACCCTCCAGGGAGGTCACCTATGGCTACACCTTC.

J is TRBJ2-1 and V is TRBV6-4; 10 positions match TRBD2. Germline values: CDR1 MRHNA, CDR2 SNTAGT. The V segment lost 0 bases and the J segment 7 bases; nucleotides outside the gene matches: 9. The length of the CDR3 is 17 residues. CDR3: CASSDSQLAGRVNEQFF. The CDR3 DNA reads TGTGCCAGCAGTGACTCCCAACTAGCGGGGAGGGTGAATGAGCAGTTCTTC.

The V gene is TRBV2, the J gene TRBJ1-1, with 7 bases identical to TRBD1. The V gene end was trimmed by 2 bases and the J gene end by 10 bases; junction bases not matched to a gene: 13. In germline, CDR1 is SNHLY, CDR2 FYNNEI. This CDR3 has 15 residues. The CDR3 nucleotides are TGTGCCAGCAGTGAACTTAACAGCACCCCAGGGGGAGCTTTCTTT. Translation: CASSELNSTPGGAFF.

This CDR3 reads CASRPDRGNQPQHF. Written as DNA, the CDR3 is TGTGCCAGCAGGCCGGACAGGGGGAATCAGCCCCAGCATTTT. The chain couples TRBV2 to TRBJ1-5; 10 nucleotides agree with TRBD1. Germline assignment: CDR1 SNHLY and CDR2 FYNNEI. The CDR3 loop spans 14 amino acids. The V segment lost 6 bases and the J segment 4 bases; nucleotides outside the gene matches: 3.

The chain joins TRBV11-1 to TRBJ1-3, with a weak D call TRBD1 (5 bases). Per germline, CDR1 SGHAT and CDR2 FQDESV (reference sequence). V was shortened by 1 base and J by 0 bases, with 10 bases between the two germline ends. This CDR3 has 16 amino acids. CDR3 coding DNA: TGTGCCAGCAGCTTAGGACAGCGATCCTCTGGAAACACCATATATTTT. Its translation: CASSLGQRSSGNTIYF.

This rearrangement joins TRBV4-1 to TRBJ1-5; D call uncertain. The CDR3 length is 16 residues. Trimming took 2 bases from V and 0 from J, leaving 11 bases between them. From germline, CDR1 is MGHRA and CDR2 YSYEKL. CDR3 in DNA: TGCGCCAGCAGCCAAAACCCAGGCGATAGCAATCAGCCCCAGCATTTT. Protein: CASSQNPGDSNQPQHF.

The V gene is TRBV7-6, the J gene TRBJ1-1; 7 bases are a match to TRBD1. Germline V gives CDR1 SGHVS, CDR2 FNYEAQ. After removal of 5 bases from V and 4 bases from J, the junction contained 10 bases not matched to a gene. The CDR3 spans 15 residues. Here the CDR3 DNA reads TGTGCCAGCAGCCCACCGGCGACAGGGACCACTGAAGCTTTCTTT. Translated, it gives CASSPPATGTTEAFF.

This chain links TRBV7-9 with TRBJ1-6, with D uncertain. The CDR3 spans 15 residues. CDR1 is SEHNR, CDR2 FQNEAQ, per germline (reference sequence). Trimming took 5 bases from V and 0 from J, leaving 8 bases between them. CDR3 amino acids: CASSLRDSYNSPLHF. In DNA, the CDR3 is TGTGCCAGCAGCCTTCGGGACTCCTATAATTCACCCCTCCACTTT.

This chain uses TRBV5-4 with TRBJ2-7, with TRBD1 identical over 8 bases. CDR3 size: 13 residues. V lost 3 bases and J lost 3; bases outside the gene matches: 2. Germline-derived CDR1 and CDR2 are SGHNT and YYREEE (reference sequence). CDR3: CASSSDRVYEQYF. The CDR3 DNA reads as TGTGCCAGCAGCTCGGACAGGGTCTACGAGCAGTACTTC.

This chain links TRBV7-6 with TRBJ1-3; 8 positions match TRBD1. With 4 bases clipped from V and 4 bases from J, the junction kept 6 bases outside the gene matches. Germline assignment: CDR1 SGHVS and CDR2 FNYEAQ. The CDR3 extends over 15 amino acids. The CDR3 sequence: CASSSRTGWGNTIYF. CDR3 in DNA: TGTGCCAGCAGCTCGCGGACAGGGTGGGGAAACACCATATATTTT.

The chain is built from TRBV7-6 and TRBJ2-7; 9 positions match TRBD1. V lost 5 bases and J lost 1; bases outside the gene matches: 9. The CDR3 runs 16 residues. Per the germline V gene, CDR1 is SGHVS and CDR2 is FNYEAQ. This CDR3 is CASSPYPGQGSYEQYF. The CDR3 DNA reads TGTGCCAGCAGCCCATATCCGGGACAGGGTTCCTACGAGCAGTACTTC.

V usage is TRBV19 and J usage is TRBJ2-7; 10 bases are shared with TRBD2. V shed 4 bases and J 4 bases; nucleotides not matched to a gene: 10. Per the germline V gene, CDR1 is LNHDA and CDR2 is SQIVND (reference sequence). CDR3 size: 16 residues. Here the CDR3 DNA reads TGTGCCAGTAGTACTCACAGGGCTAGCGGGGGTTACGAGCAGTACTTC. It specifies CASSTHRASGGYEQYF.

J is TRBJ1-3 and V is TRBV9; D perhaps matches TRBD1 (5 bases). Trimming removed 0 bases at V and 0 bases at J, with 13 bases between. CDR1 is SGDLS, CDR2 YYNGEE, per germline. The CDR3 contains 17 residues. CDR3 region: CASSVGPRDSSGNTIYF. As DNA, the CDR3 is TGTGCCAGCAGCGTAGGCCCCCGAGACAGCTCTGGAAACACCATATATTTT.

This chain connects TRBV7-8 to TRBJ2-2; TRBD2 aligns across 9 bases. Germline CDR1 and CDR2: SGHVS and FQNEAQ. The CDR3 runs to 16 residues. The V gene end was trimmed by 1 base and the J gene end by 4 bases; junction bases not matched to a gene: 4. CDR3 in amino acids: CASSLVPSGITGELFF. DNA of the CDR3: TGTGCCAGCAGCTTAGTACCTAGCGGGATCACCGGGGAGCTGTTTTTT.

The chain uses TRBV5-6 and TRBJ2-7, with a weak D call TRBD1 (6 bases). The V and J ends lost 4 bases and 4 bases respectively, with 12 bases between them. Germline V gene sequence: CDR1 SGHDT, CDR2 YYEEEE. The CDR3 contains 13 residues. CDR3 region: CASSPKQGYEQYF. CDR3 nucleotide sequence: TGTGCCAGCAGCCCCAAACAGGGATACGAGCAGTACTTC.

The V gene is TRBV9, the J gene TRBJ2-2, with no clear D. The CDR3 length is 13 residues. V gave up 1 base and J gave up 4 bases, with 5 bases separating them. Germline loops: CDR1 SGDLS, CDR2 YYNGEE. CDR3 amino acids: CASSVLSTGELFF. The DNA of the CDR3 is TGTGCCAGCAGCGTACTCAGCACCGGGGAGCTGTTTTTT.

The V and J genes are TRBV13 and TRBJ2-1; 16 positions match TRBD2. Germline CDR1 reads PRHDT; CDR2 reads FYEKMQ (reference sequence). V lost 5 bases, J lost 7 bases, and 11 bases stayed unmatched. The CDR3 totals 18 residues. The CDR3 region is CASSLPGLAGGRGNEQFF. The DNA of the CDR3 is TGTGCCAGCAGCCTACCGGGACTAGCGGGGGGGCGGGGGAATGAGCAGTTCTTC. Complete variable domain (other parts from reference TRBV13 and TRBJ2-1): AAGVIQSPRHLIKEKRETATLKCYPIPRHDTVYWYQQGPGQDPQFLISFYEKMQSDKGSIPDRFSAQQFSDYHSELNMSSLELGDSALYFCASSLPGLAGGRGNEQFFGPGTRLTVL.

This clone occurred a few times. This rearrangement joins TRBV12-5 to TRBJ1-1, with D uncertain. Germline V CDR1 and CDR2: LGHNT, FRNRAP. The CDR3 is 14 residues long. The V end was cut by 2 bases, the J end by 0 bases, with 7 bases between. CDR3 DNA sequence: TGTGCTAGTGGTTTGAACACCTTGAACACTGAAGCTTTCTTT. The encoded protein is CASGLNTLNTEAFF.